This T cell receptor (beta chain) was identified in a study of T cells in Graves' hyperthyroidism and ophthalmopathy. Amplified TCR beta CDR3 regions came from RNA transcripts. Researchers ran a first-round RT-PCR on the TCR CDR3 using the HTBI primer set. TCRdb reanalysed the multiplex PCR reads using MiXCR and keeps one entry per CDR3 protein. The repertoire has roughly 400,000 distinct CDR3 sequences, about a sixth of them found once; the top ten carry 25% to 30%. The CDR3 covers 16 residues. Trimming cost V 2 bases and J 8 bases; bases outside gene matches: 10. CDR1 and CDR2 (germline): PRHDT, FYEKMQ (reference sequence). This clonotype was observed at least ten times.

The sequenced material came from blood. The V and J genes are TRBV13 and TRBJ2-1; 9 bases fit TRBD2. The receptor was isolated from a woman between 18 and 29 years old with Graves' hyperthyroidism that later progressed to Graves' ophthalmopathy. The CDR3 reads CASSLRASGAGDEQFF. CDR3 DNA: TGTGCCAGCAGCTTAAGGGCTAGCGGGGCGGGCGATGAGCAGTTCTTC. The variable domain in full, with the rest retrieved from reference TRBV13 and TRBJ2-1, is AAGVIQSPRHLIKEKRETATLKCYPIPRHDTVYWYQQGPGQDPQFLISFYEKMQSDKGSIPDRFSAQQFSDYHSELNMSSLELGDSALYFCASSLRASGAGDEQFFGPGTRLTVL.